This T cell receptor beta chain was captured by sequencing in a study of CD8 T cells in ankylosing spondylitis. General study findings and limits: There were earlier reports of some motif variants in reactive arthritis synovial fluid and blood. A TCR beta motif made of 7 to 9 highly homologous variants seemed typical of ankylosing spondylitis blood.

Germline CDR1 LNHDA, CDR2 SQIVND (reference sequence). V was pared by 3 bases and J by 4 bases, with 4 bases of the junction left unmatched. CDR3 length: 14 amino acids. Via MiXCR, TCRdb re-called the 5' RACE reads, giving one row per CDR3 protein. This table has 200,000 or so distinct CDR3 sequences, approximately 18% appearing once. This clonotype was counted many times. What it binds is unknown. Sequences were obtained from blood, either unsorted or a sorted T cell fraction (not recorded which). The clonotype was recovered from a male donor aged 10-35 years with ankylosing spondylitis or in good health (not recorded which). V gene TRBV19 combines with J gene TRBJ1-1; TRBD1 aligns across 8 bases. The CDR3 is CASSIYRGSTEAFF. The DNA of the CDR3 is TGTGCCAGTAGTATTTACAGGGGGTCCACTGAAGCTTTCTTT. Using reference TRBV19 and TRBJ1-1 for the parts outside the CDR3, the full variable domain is DGGITQSPKYLFRKEGQNVTLSCEQNLNHDAMYWYRQDPGQGLRLIYYSQIVNDFQKGDIAEGYSVSREKKESFPLTVTSAQKNPTAFYLCASSIYRGSTEAFFGQGTRLTVV.